This T cell receptor (beta chain) stems from a study of Ad26.COV2.S vaccination and SARS-CoV-2 variants. Trimming removed 2 bases from V and 6 bases from J, with 10 bases in between. CDR1 and CDR2 from the germline V gene are SGHDN and FVKESK. This CDR3 contains 14 residues. Treatment of the sample: around 19 received Ad26.COV2.S at low or high dose, single or two shots; several received placebo; per-sample allocation not given. Sample collection was performed on day 63 after the first vaccine or placebo injection. TCRdb's table, derived via immunoSEQ multiplex PCR, lists solely in-frame clones and lacks some. The sample lists 300,000 to 500,000 clones, about nine tenths occurring once.

Material: peripheral blood, obtained in a trial of Ad26.COV2.S vaccine versus placebo. The TCR was taken from a person aged 18-60 years who received the Ad26.COV2.S COVID-19 vaccine or a placebo. The chain links TRBV14 to TRBJ2-2, with unresolved D. CDR3 sequence reads: CASSQNTRAGELFF. In nucleotides, the CDR3 is TGTGCCAGCAGCCAAAACACCCGGGCCGGGGAGCTGTTTTTT.